One T cell receptor (beta chain) is described in this entry. The data were taken from a study of response to subunit inactivated influenza vaccine. TCRdb processed the RT-PCR reads anew with MiXCR; each CDR3 protein has one entry. The repertoire holds approximately 680,000 distinct CDR3 sequences, with 15% to 19% as singletons. The source of this sequence is a man aged 45-65 years who received an inactivated influenza vaccine. The sequencing here drew on PBMCs from blood, taken about 12 days after vaccination.

The CDR3 reads CASSSRGSGSYEQFF. CDR3 bases: TGTGCCAGCAGCTCCAGGGGTAGCGGGAGCTATGAGCAGTTCTTC. The chain links TRBV9 to TRBJ2-1, with 9 bases identical to TRBD2. Germline trimming cut 4 bases from V and 8 bases from J; bases unmatched to any gene: 10. The germline V gene has CDR1 SGDLS and CDR2 YYNGEE. The length of the CDR3 is 15 residues.